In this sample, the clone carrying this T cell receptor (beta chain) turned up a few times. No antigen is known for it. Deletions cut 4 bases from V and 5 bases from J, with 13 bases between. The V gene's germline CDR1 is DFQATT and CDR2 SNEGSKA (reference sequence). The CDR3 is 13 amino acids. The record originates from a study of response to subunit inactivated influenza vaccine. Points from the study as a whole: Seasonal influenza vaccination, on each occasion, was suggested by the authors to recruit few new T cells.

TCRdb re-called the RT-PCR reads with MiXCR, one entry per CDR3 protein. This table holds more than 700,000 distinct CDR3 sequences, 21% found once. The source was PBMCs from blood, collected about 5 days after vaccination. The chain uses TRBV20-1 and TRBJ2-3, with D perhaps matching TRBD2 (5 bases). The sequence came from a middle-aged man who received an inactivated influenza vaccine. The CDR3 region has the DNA TGCAGTGCTACCGGACCCCGGGGAGATACGCAGTATTTT. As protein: CSATGPRGDTQYF.